This T cell receptor (beta chain) appears in the sequencing data of a study of cytomegalovirus exposure and HLA in healthy donors. There are 15 residues in the CDR3. The ends lost 5 bases at V and 2 bases at J; junction bases unmatched: 6. Per the germline V gene, CDR1 is WSHSY and CDR2 is SAAADI. On this clone: What it recognizes is unknown.

Notes on the study in general: Later analysis showed TCR association rates varying by HLA locus, highest for DRB1 and lowest for HLA-C. Prediction of most subjects' HLA-A and HLA-B alleles by TCR beta sequences was reportedly accurate. Many donors carried some public TCRs, although rarity characterized most TCR sequences.

PCR was performed using 60 Vbeta and 13 Jbeta primers. The repertoire was sequenced with immunoSEQ multiplex PCR; TCRdb's copy has only in-frame clones and lacks some. The profile shows under 100,000 clones, roughly 80% of them singletons. The sequence came from a man aged 50 to 60 in good health and CMV-seronegative. The specimen sequenced was PBMCs. The V and J genes are TRBV10-2 and TRBJ2-3; 8 bases line up with TRBD2. The CDR3 spells CASSPGLAFTDTQYF. The CDR3 nucleotides are TGCGCCAGCAGTCCTGGACTAGCCTTCACAGATACGCAGTATTTT.